This entry concerns a single T cell receptor (beta chain). Clones were sequenced by immunoSEQ multiplex PCR, and TCRdb holds only the in-frame ones, with some missing. The sample holds approximately 300,000 clones, 80% to 95% seen once. During active infection, Seattle patients enrolled and were then monitored through disease. Trimming removed 4 bases from V and 0 bases from J; junction bases left unmatched: 9. Germline lookup yields CDR1 SEHNR and CDR2 FQNEAQ (reference sequence). The CDR3 spans 16 residues. This sample was taken from a study of blood T cell repertoires in COVID-19. As for the study in general: Whether acute or convalescent, the COVID-19 samples came from the United States, Italy and Spain. Nucleic acid was either cDNA or gDNA, and it came from T cells, B-cell-depleted T cells, or PBMCs.

The sequence came from a woman aged 30 to 39 with COVID-19, enrolled during active disease. The chain uses TRBV7-9 and TRBJ2-7, with 7 bases that match TRBD2. The sample consisted of peripheral blood. CDR3 region: CASSSRTRGDSYEQYF. In DNA, the CDR3 is TGTGCCAGCAGCTCAAGGACTAGAGGGGACTCCTACGAGCAGTACTTC.